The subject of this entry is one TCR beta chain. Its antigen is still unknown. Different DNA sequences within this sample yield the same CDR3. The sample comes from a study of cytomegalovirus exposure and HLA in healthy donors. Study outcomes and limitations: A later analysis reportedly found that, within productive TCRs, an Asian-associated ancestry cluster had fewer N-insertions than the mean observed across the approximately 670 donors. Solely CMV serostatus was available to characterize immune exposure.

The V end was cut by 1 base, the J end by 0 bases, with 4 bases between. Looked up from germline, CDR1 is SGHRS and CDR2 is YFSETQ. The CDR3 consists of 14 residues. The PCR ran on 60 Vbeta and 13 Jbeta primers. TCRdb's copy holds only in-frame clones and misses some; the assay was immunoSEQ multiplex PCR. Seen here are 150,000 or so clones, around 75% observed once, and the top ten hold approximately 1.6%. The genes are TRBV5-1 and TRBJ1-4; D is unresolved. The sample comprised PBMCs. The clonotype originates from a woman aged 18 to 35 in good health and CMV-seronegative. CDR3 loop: CASSLSATNEKLFF. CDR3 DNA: TGCGCCAGCAGCTTGTCTGCAACTAATGAAAAACTGTTTTTT.